The 9 T cell receptor beta chains below come from one sample, sequenced in a study of cytomegalovirus exposure and HLA in healthy donors. 60 Vbeta and 13 Jbeta primers were used in PCR. Produced via immunoSEQ multiplex PCR; TCRdb's table is partial and in-frame only. This table holds roughly 100,000 clones, around 60% found once. Specimen: PBMCs. These receptor sequences come from a woman in her forties or fifties in good health and CMV-seronegative.

This clone was picked up a small number of times. The chain recombines TRBV14 with TRBJ2-7, with D maybe TRBD2 (6 bases). Trimming took off 3 bases at V and 1 base at J, with 13 bases between the two ends. CDR1 SGHDN and CDR2 FVKESK come from the germline V gene. This CDR3 has 15 residues. The CDR3, as DNA: TGTGCCAGCAGCCAGGGACTCCGGCGGTCCTACGAGCAGTACTTC. It yields the protein CASSQGLRRSYEQYF. Based on the CDR3 plus reference TRBV14 and TRBJ2-7, the full variable domain is EAGVTQFPSHSVIEKGQTVTLRCDPISGHDNLYWYRRVMGKEIKFLLHFVKESKQDESGMPNNRFLAERTGGTYSTLKVQPAELEDSGVYFCASSQGLRRSYEQYFGPGTRLTVT.

CDR3: CASSEQSSGIKNIQYF. The CDR3 bases are TGTGCCAGCAGTGAACAGTCTAGCGGGATCAAAAACATTCAGTACTTC. The rearrangement joins TRBV2 to TRBJ2-4; 9 bases line up with TRBD2. V trimming: 2 bases; J trimming: 3 bases; junction bases outside the gene matches: 5. From germline, CDR1 is SNHLY and CDR2 FYNNEI. This CDR3 has 16 residues.

CDR3 region: CASSSYRDPWTDTQYF. CDR3 coding DNA: TGCGCCAGCAGTTCATACAGGGACCCGTGGACAGATACGCAGTATTTT. The V and J genes are TRBV10-1 and TRBJ2-3; a possible D gene is TRBD1 (6 bases). Trimming took off 5 bases at V and 3 bases at J, with 18 bases between the two ends. The germline V gene encodes CDR1 WNHNN and CDR2 SYGVQD (reference sequence). The CDR3 is 16 residues long.

This clone was seen a handful of times. This chain links TRBV2 with TRBJ2-5; D remains unclear. The CDR3 has 10 amino acids. CDR1 and CDR2 (germline): SNHLY, FYNNEI. Between the trimmed V and J ends, which lost 8 bases and 4 bases, there was a span of 5 bases. The CDR3 bases are TGTGCCAGCGAGGCAGAGACCCAGTACTTC. Translation: CASEAETQYF. The full variable domain, completed using reference TRBV2 and TRBJ2-5, is EPEVTQTPSHQVTQMGQEVILRCVPISNHLYFYWYRQILGQKVEFLVSFYNNEISEKSEIFDDQFSVERPDGSNFTLKIRSTKLEDSAMYFCASEAETQYFGPGTRLLVL.

The chain links TRBV4-3 to TRBJ2-7; D gene uncertain. V lost 0 bases, J lost 3 bases, and 12 bases lay in between. Germline CDR1 and CDR2: LGHNA and YSLEER. The CDR3 covers 15 residues. CDR3 loop: CASSQDQFSGYEQYF. CDR3 DNA sequence: TGCGCCAGCAGCCAAGATCAGTTCTCGGGCTACGAGCAGTACTTC.

The CDR3 DNA sequence: TGTGCCAGCAGCGGACACATGAACACTAACTATGGCTACACCTTC. It codes for CASSGHMNTNYGYTF. This chain links TRBV28 with TRBJ1-2, with a tentative D call TRBD1 (5 bases). Trimming stripped 6 bases from V and 0 bases from J, with 14 bases between. Per the germline V gene, CDR1 is MDHEN and CDR2 is SYDVKM. The length of the CDR3 is 15 residues.

This sequence joins TRBV6-5 and TRBJ1-6; TRBD1 matches 9 bases. Germline V CDR1 and CDR2: MNHEY, SVGAGI. This CDR3 comprises 15 residues. Unmatched junction bases numbered 3, after V lost 1 base and J lost 8 bases. DNA of the CDR3: TGTGCCAGCAGTTACTGGACAGGGGTTGATTCACCCCTCCACTTT. Protein product: CASSYWTGVDSPLHF.

V is TRBV27 and J is TRBJ1-4; possibly TRBD1 for D (6 bases). V lost 5 bases, J lost 8 bases, and 18 bases lay in between. Germline V CDR1 and CDR2: MNHEY, SMNVEV (reference sequence). This CDR3 has 15 residues. The CDR3 sequence: CASSPTGTWGEKLFF. CDR3 DNA: TGTGCCAGCAGTCCTACCGGGACATGGGGCGAAAAACTGTTTTTT.

The chain recombines TRBV7-8 with TRBJ2-1; TRBD1 might be the D (6 bases). Per germline, CDR1 SGHVS and CDR2 FQNEAQ. This CDR3 has 14 amino acids. V gave up 7 bases and J gave up 6 bases, with 16 bases separating them. In DNA form, the CDR3 reads TGTGCCAGCACCCCACGCCTCAGGGGCAATGAGCAGTTCTTC. Encoded protein: CASTPRLRGNEQFF.